This T cell receptor (beta chain) was profiled in a study of blood T cell repertoires in COVID-19. The germline CDR1 and CDR2 sequences are SNHLY and FYNNEI. The length of the CDR3 is 13 residues. The V end lost 6 bases, the J end lost 3 bases, and 11 bases lay between the germline ends. This clone has a single count. Original processing methods: For nucleated cells, counts were estimated from reference gene primer amplification. Libraries were prepared by immunoSEQ multiplex PCR; TCRdb keeps only in-frame clonotypes and omits some of them. D and trimming were read from the DNA, whereas the V and J calls and clone size are those reported in that table. Among 300,000 or so clones, about 87% were seen once, and the ten largest hold approximately 1.5%.

The clonotype comes from a woman aged 40-49 years who had recovered from COVID-19. The chain carries TRBV2 and TRBJ2-5; D is possibly TRBD1 (6 bases). Sample: peripheral blood. DNA of the CDR3: TGTGCCAGCAGAGGACAGTCGAAAGAGACCCAGTACTTC. It yields the protein CASRGQSKETQYF. The whole variable domain, filled in from reference TRBV2 and TRBJ2-5, reads EPEVTQTPSHQVTQMGQEVILRCVPISNHLYFYWYRQILGQKVEFLVSFYNNEISEKSEIFDDQFSVERPDGSNFTLKIRSTKLEDSAMYFCASRGQSKETQYFGPGTRLLVL.